This TCR beta chain was documented in a study of cytomegalovirus exposure and HLA in healthy donors. Germline trimming cut 5 bases from V and 6 bases from J; bases unmatched to any gene: 5. Looked up from germline, CDR1 is MNHNS and CDR2 is SASEGT. This CDR3 region has 15 residues. A multiplex PCR was run with 60 Vbeta primers and 13 Jbeta primers. Data came from immunoSEQ multiplex PCR; TCRdb stores just in-frame clones and leaves some out. The data contain over 100,000 clones, 60% to 85% of them seen just once; the ten biggest clones take up roughly an eighth. Sequenced sample: PBMCs. The receptor comes from a woman in her 40s in good health and CMV-seropositive. The chain is built from TRBV6-1 and TRBJ2-2; 11 nucleotides align to TRBD2. CDR3 DNA: TGTGCCAGCAGTTTAGCGGGGGGGCTCCCCGGGGAGCTGTTTTTT. It codes for CASSLAGGLPGELFF.